This passage covers 28 T cell receptor beta chains from one sample sequenced in a study of blood T cell repertoires in COVID-19. Assay used: immunoSEQ multiplex PCR; TCRdb lists only in-frame clones, some missing. The table lists about 670,000 clones, approximately 90% of them singletons. The material sequenced was peripheral blood. The receptors shown here come from a woman aged 18 to 35 with acute or convalescent COVID-19.

The chain couples TRBV7-2 to TRBJ2-3; D uncertain. The CDR3 length is 14 residues. V lost 3 bases and J lost 6, with 13 bases in between. The V gene's germline CDR1 is SGHTA and CDR2 FQGNSA. This chain's CDR3 is CASSFTHPRDTQYF. As DNA, the CDR3 is TGTGCCAGCAGCTTCACGCATCCCCGGGATACGCAGTATTTT.

This chain connects TRBV2 to TRBJ1-2; tentatively, D is TRBD1 (5 bases). The CDR3 is 14 residues long. V lost 3 bases and J 4 bases, leaving 12 bases between the germline ends. Germline V gene lookup returns CDR1 SNHLY and CDR2 FYNNEI. The CDR3 loop is CASSEGGAGYGYTF. DNA for the CDR3: TGTGCCAGCAGTGAGGGAGGGGCGGGCTATGGCTACACCTTC.

This chain connects TRBV10-3 to TRBJ1-1, with D perhaps TRBD1 (5 bases). The germline V and J ends were trimmed by 10 bases and 0 bases, with 15 bases remaining between them. The length of the CDR3 is 14 residues. The V gene's germline CDR1 is ENHRY and CDR2 SYGVKD. CDR3 protein: CASQGRAMNTEAFF. The CDR3, as DNA: TGTGCCAGCCAGGGCAGGGCTATGAACACTGAAGCTTTCTTT.

This chain links TRBV9 with TRBJ2-7, with 7 bases lining up with TRBD1. The V segment lost 3 bases and the J segment 4 bases; nucleotides outside the gene matches: 10. This CDR3 region has 15 residues. The germline CDR1 and CDR2 sequences are SGDLS and YYNGEE. CDR3 bases: TGTGCCAGCAGCGCCGCCCTGGGACAGTCATACGAGCAGTACTTC. Protein sequence: CASSAALGQSYEQYF.

CDR3 loop: CASQLWGQNYGYTF. CDR3 DNA sequence: TGTGCCAGCCAACTTTGGGGACAAAACTATGGCTACACCTTC. V gene TRBV19 combines with J gene TRBJ1-2, with D perhaps TRBD1 (6 bases). The V gene's germline CDR1 is LNHDA and CDR2 SQIVND (reference sequence). V shed 9 bases and J shed 2 bases, with 16 bases lying between them. There are 14 residues in the CDR3.

The CDR3 protein is CASSLDFRGRSSYEQYF. As DNA, the CDR3 is TGCGCCAGCAGCTTGGATTTCAGGGGCCGGAGCTCCTACGAGCAGTACTTC. The chain carries TRBV5-1 and TRBJ2-7; possibly TRBD1 for D (6 bases). The V gene lost 0 bases and the J gene lost 0 bases, with 16 bases spanning the gap. The CDR3 consists of 17 residues. Looked up from germline, CDR1 is SGHRS and CDR2 is YFSETQ.

This clone was found a few times. This chain connects TRBV21-1 to TRBJ1-2; the tabulated D call, TRBD1, remains unverified against the DNA. TRBV21-1 is noted as a pseudogene. The CDR3 runs to 17 residues. This CDR3 reads CASSPSDLGQGGGGYTF. CDR3 DNA: TGTGCCAGCAGCCCATCCGATTTAGGACAGGGTGGAGGTGGCTACACCTTC.

The chain couples TRBV3-1 (or the pseudogene TRBV3-2) to TRBJ1-3; unclear D gene. The CDR3 extends over 15 amino acids. Germline V gene lookup returns CDR1 LGHDT and CDR2 YNNKEL (reference sequence). The V and J ends lost 4 bases and 4 bases respectively, with 14 bases between them. The CDR3 DNA reads TGTGCCAGCAGCCTCCCCGGGTGGTCCGGAAACACCATATATTTT. It specifies CASSLPGWSGNTIYF.

This clone was picked up one time. The chain has TRBV30 and TRBJ1-1; no firm D call. The CDR3 length is 12 residues. The V end was cut by 4 bases, the J end by 10 bases, with 16 bases between. From germline, CDR1 is GTSNPN and CDR2 SVGIG (reference sequence). The CDR3 loop is CAWTTGLYLAFF. The CDR3 coding sequence is TGTGCCTGGACAACCGGGTTGTATCTAGCTTTCTTT. Full variable domain (missing parts from reference TRBV30 and TRBJ1-1): SQTIHQWPATLVQPVGSPLSLECTVEGTSNPNLYWYRQAAGRGLQLLFYSVGIGQISSEVPQNLSASRPQDRQFILSSKKLLLSDSGFYLCAWTTGLYLAFFGQGTRLTVV.

This chain links TRBV11-2 with TRBJ2-1, with TRBD2 identical over 8 bases. The CDR3 totals 13 residues. Germline V gives CDR1 SGHAT, CDR2 FQNNGV. J was trimmed by 8 bases and V by 5 bases; bases with no gene match: 5. For the CDR3, the DNA is TGTGCCAGCAGCGCAATCGGGAGGGATGAGCAGTTCTTC. Encoded protein: CASSAIGRDEQFF.

The chain employs TRBV7-3 and TRBJ1-2, with D possibly TRBD1 on 5 matching bases. CDR1 and CDR2 from the germline V gene are SGHTA and FQGTGA. With 2 bases removed from V and 0 bases from J, the gap between germline ends came to 10 bases. The CDR3 length is 15 residues. The CDR3 sequence: CASSLSTDTNYGYTF. In DNA, the CDR3 is TGTGCCAGCAGCTTATCGACGGACACTAACTATGGCTACACCTTC.

The CDR3 loop reads CASRDTVRGGQDTQYF. CDR3 nucleotides: TGTGCCAGCAGGGATACGGTGCGGGGGGGCCAAGATACGCAGTATTTT. This chain links TRBV7-2 with TRBJ2-3; 9 bases match TRBD2. Per germline, CDR1 SGHTA and CDR2 FQGNSA. The CDR3 contains 16 residues. The J segment lost 5 bases and the V segment lost 6 bases, leaving 12 bases of the junction unmatched.

This clone is a singleton in its sample. The chain joins TRBV12-5 to TRBJ1-2; 10 bases fit TRBD1. The V gene's germline CDR1 is LGHNT and CDR2 FRNRAP. CDR3 length equals 16 residues. With 2 bases clipped from V and 7 bases from J, the junction kept 10 bases outside the gene matches. This CDR3 reads CASGLPPGQGVVGYTF. CDR3 DNA: TGTGCTAGTGGTTTGCCCCCTGGACAGGGGGTTGTTGGCTACACCTTC.

This clone was recorded only once. The chain joins TRBV7-2 to TRBJ1-1; TRBD1 might be the D (6 bases). The V and J ends lost 0 bases and 2 bases respectively, with 25 bases between them. This CDR3 is 20 amino acids long. Germline loops: CDR1 SGHTA, CDR2 FQGNSA. CDR3: CASSLALYGVRDNFNTEAFF. CDR3 nucleotide sequence: TGTGCCAGCAGCTTAGCTCTATATGGGGTCCGGGACAACTTTAACACTGAAGCTTTCTTT.

The chain has TRBV2 and TRBJ1-4, with D maybe TRBD1 (6 bases). This CDR3 contains 13 residues. Trimming left V 10 bases short and J 7 bases short, with 16 bases between. Germline V gives CDR1 SNHLY, CDR2 FYNNEI. The CDR3 region has the DNA TGTGCCATCTCCGGGACATTTGGTGAAAAACTGTTTTTT. The encoded protein is CAISGTFGEKLFF.

The chain employs TRBV10-3 and TRBJ2-1, with 16 bases that match TRBD2. Germline-derived CDR1 and CDR2 are ENHRY and SYGVKD. The length of the CDR3 is 16 residues. Losses at the gene ends were 3 bases for V and 9 bases for J; bases not matched to a gene: 5. CDR3 sequence (DNA): TGTGCCATCAGTGATCTGGGGACTAGCGGGGGGGGTGAGCAGTTCTTC. As protein: CAISDLGTSGGGEQFF.

The J gene is TRBJ1-1, the V gene TRBV7-2; D is possibly TRBD1 (6 bases). The germline V gene has CDR1 SGHTA and CDR2 FQGNSA. The length of the CDR3 is 15 residues. V was shortened by 5 bases and J by 1 base, with 14 bases between the two germline ends. The DNA of the CDR3 is TGTGCCAGCAGCCCCCCGACAGGACCGAACACTGAAGCTTTCTTT. Translation: CASSPPTGPNTEAFF.

The chain employs TRBV12-3 or TRBV12-4 and TRBJ1-1; no reliable D call. Trimming pared 10 bases from V and 3 bases from J, leaving 9 bases between. The length of the CDR3 is 11 residues. The DNA for the CDR3 is TGTGCCACCCTTTTGTACACTGAAGCTTTCTTT. It encodes CATLLYTEAFF.

V usage is TRBV9 and J usage is TRBJ1-6; D might be TRBD1 (5 bases). Trimming took off 4 bases at V and 3 bases at J, with 8 bases between the two ends. There are 14 residues in the CDR3. CDR1 is SGDLS and CDR2 is YYNGEE in the germline V gene. Here the CDR3 DNA reads TGTGCCAGCAGCACAACAGGCTATAATTCACCCCTCCACTTT. Protein: CASSTTGYNSPLHF.

The chain joins TRBV30 to TRBJ2-7, with D tentatively TRBD1 (6 bases). The V end was cut by 3 bases, the J end by 5 bases, with 14 bases between. This CDR3 region has 13 residues. Germline CDR1 is GTSNPN and CDR2 is SVGIG (reference sequence). The CDR3 DNA is TGTGCCTGGAGCAGGTACAGGGAACACGAGCAGTACTTC. It is translated as CAWSRYREHEQYF.

This chain connects TRBV24-1 to TRBJ2-2; D ambiguous. The CDR3 has 12 amino acids. Trimming took off 9 bases at V and 2 bases at J, with 6 bases between the two ends. Germline assignment: CDR1 KGHDR and CDR2 SFDVKD. The CDR3 DNA reads as TGTGCCACCGGCTTCAACACCGGGGAGCTGTTTTTT. Translated, it gives CATGFNTGELFF.

The chain has TRBV11-1 and TRBJ2-7, with unresolved D. This CDR3 spans 12 amino acids. V lost 4 bases and J 0 bases, leaving 4 bases between the germline ends. Germline CDR1 reads SGHAT; CDR2 reads FQDESV (reference sequence). Here the CDR3 DNA reads TGTGCCAGCAGCTCCCGCTCCTACGAGCAGTACTTC. This sequence encodes CASSSRSYEQYF. The full variable domain, its missing parts supplied by reference TRBV11-1 and TRBJ2-7, is EAEVAQSPRYKITEKSQAVAFWCDPISGHATLYWYRQILGQGPELLVQFQDESVVDDSQLPKDRFSAERLKGVDSTLKIQPAELGDSAMYLCASSSRSYEQYFGPGTRLTVT.

The chain recombines TRBV10-3 with TRBJ1-5, with 8 nucleotides matching TRBD1. The CDR3 is 18 amino acids. The germline CDR1 and CDR2 sequences are ENHRY and SYGVKD. The V and J ends lost 0 bases and 9 bases, in that order; junction bases with no gene match: 16. The DNA of the CDR3 is TGTGCCATCAGTGAGTCACGCCCAGGGCAGGGGGCGCCCCCGCCCCAGCATTTT. Translated: CAISESRPGQGAPPPQHF.

The chain recombines TRBV19 with TRBJ1-1; D is possibly TRBD1 (5 bases). The CDR3 loop spans 14 amino acids. Between the trimmed V and J ends, which lost 3 bases and 4 bases, there was a span of 12 bases. CDR1 and CDR2 from the germline V gene are LNHDA and SQIVND (reference sequence). The CDR3 DNA reads TGTGCCAGTAGTATCCAGGGAGGGAGCACTGAAGCTTTCTTT. Its protein product is CASSIQGGSTEAFF.

The CDR3: CASSQGGGNTGELFF. CDR3 in DNA: TGCGCCAGCAGCCAAGGGGGAGGGAACACCGGGGAGCTGTTTTTT. The V and J genes are TRBV4-1 and TRBJ2-2; perhaps TRBD2 as D (6 bases). The V gene lost 1 base and the J gene lost 1 base, with 7 bases spanning the gap. CDR1 is MGHRA, CDR2 YSYEKL, per germline. The CDR3 spans 15 residues.

The chain uses TRBV29-1 and TRBJ1-6; D gene unclear. CDR3 length equals 13 residues. Germline CDR1 and CDR2: SQVTM and ANQGSEA. V was cut by 4 bases and J by 6 bases, with 10 bases left in between. In nucleotides, the CDR3 is TGCAGCGTTGTCTTCGGTCCTAATTCACCCCTCCACTTT. This codes for CSVVFGPNSPLHF. Full variable domain (missing parts from reference TRBV29-1 and TRBJ1-6): SAVISQKPSRDICQRGTSLTIQCQVDSQVTMMFWYRQQPGQSLTLIATANQGSEATYESGFVIDKFPISRPNLTFSTLTVSNMSPEDSSIYLCSVVFGPNSPLHFGNGTRLTVT.

With respect to this clone: Other DNA sequences in this sample translate to the same CDR3. V usage is TRBV5-1 and J usage is TRBJ1-1, with D hard to call. Germline V gene lookup returns CDR1 SGHRS and CDR2 YFSETQ. Between the trimmed V and J ends, which lost 0 bases and 7 bases, there was a span of 4 bases. There are 11 residues in the CDR3. The CDR3 protein is CASSLDGEAFF. The CDR3 nucleotides read TGCGCCAGCAGCTTGGACGGTGAAGCTTTCTTT.

The rearrangement uses TRBV24-1 and TRBJ1-3; 7 positions agree with TRBD1. The V and J ends lost 7 bases and 7 bases, in that order; junction bases with no gene match: 3. Per germline, CDR1 KGHDR and CDR2 SFDVKD. The CDR3 contains 12 residues. As DNA, the CDR3 is TGTGCCACCAGGGACAGGTTGAACACCATATATTTT. It is translated as CATRDRLNTIYF.